This T cell receptor (beta chain) came from a study of cytomegalovirus exposure and HLA in healthy donors. Study conclusions and caveats: Cytomegalovirus association was assigned to some 160 TCR beta chains.

This clone occurred a few times. Antigen: not known. CDR3 length equals 16 residues. With V trimmed by 5 bases and J by 5 bases, 13 bases remained unmatched. The germline V gene has CDR1 SGHTA and CDR2 FQGNSA. The PCR ran on 60 Vbeta and 13 Jbeta primers. Generated by immunoSEQ multiplex PCR, the TCRdb table keeps only in-frame clones and is missing some. This sample has some 69,000 clones, with around 80% found just once. The rearrangement links TRBV7-2 to TRBJ2-5; 8 nucleotides match TRBD2. This receptor was identified in a woman in her 30s in good health and CMV-seronegative. Sample: PBMCs. This chain's CDR3 is CASSTRRSGGRETQYF. The CDR3 bases are TGTGCCAGCAGCACTAGAAGGTCGGGGGGGCGTGAGACCCAGTACTTC.